The T cell receptor (beta chain) described here comes from a study of cytomegalovirus exposure and HLA in healthy donors. The V gene's germline CDR1 is MDHEN and CDR2 SYDVKM. The CDR3 consists of 16 residues. V was shortened by 2 bases and J by 1 base, with 11 bases between the two germline ends. The PCR made use of 60 Vbeta and 13 Jbeta primers. The protocol was immunoSEQ multiplex PCR, while the TCRdb copy is restricted to in-frame clones and leaves out a portion. The sample records 150,000 to 200,000 clones, about 65% being singletons. The V call is TRBV28, the J call TRBJ1-4; maybe TRBD1 (5 bases). The sequencing sample was made of PBMCs. The receptor's source is a woman under 30 in good health and CMV-seropositive. CDR3 coding DNA: TGTGCCAGCAGTTTACTAAGACAGCGAACTAATGAAAAACTGTTTTTT. Residues: CASSLLRQRTNEKLFF.